This T cell receptor beta chain was observed in a study of T cell responses to AZD1222 COVID-19 vaccine. In germline, CDR1 is MDHEN, CDR2 SYDVKM. Trimming took 0 bases from V and 0 from J, leaving 5 bases between them. The CDR3 has 14 residues. The data were produced by immunoSEQ multiplex PCR, yet TCRdb's version contains in-frame clones alone and is incomplete. The sample holds 150,000 or so clones, roughly 91% seen once. The sequence came from an adult in good health. The rearrangement links TRBV28 to TRBJ1-1; D ambiguous. Source: peripheral blood, taken on day 0 of AZD1222 vaccination. The chain's CDR3 is CASSLWLMNTEAFF. CDR3 coding DNA: TGTGCCAGCAGTTTATGGTTGATGAACACTGAAGCTTTCTTT. The full variable domain, completed using reference TRBV28 and TRBJ1-1, is DVKVTQSSRYLVKRTGEKVFLECVQDMDHENMFWYRQDPGLGLRLIYFSYDVKMKEKGDIPEGYSVSREKKERFSLILESASTNQTSMYLCASSLWLMNTEAFFGQGTRLTVV.